The next 10 T cell receptor beta chains were all read from a single sample in a study of glioma-infiltrating T cells after dendritic cell vaccination. Clones were read by immunoSEQ multiplex PCR, and TCRdb kept only the in-frame ones, dropping some. The sample contains approximately 90,000 clones, over 65% of which appear only once. The sequenced sample was blood, obtained before dendritic cell vaccination. These receptors were taken from a human donor with glioblastoma.

Only a few counts were recorded for this clone. The chain combines TRBV28 with TRBJ2-5; possibly TRBD1 for D (6 bases). The V end was cut by 4 bases, the J end by 1 base, with 19 bases between. The CDR3 has 17 residues. The germline V gene has CDR1 MDHEN and CDR2 SYDVKM. CDR3 region: CASSSLPGQGIQETQYF. The CDR3 DNA follows: TGTGCCAGCAGTTCCCTCCCCGGCCAGGGGATCCAAGAGACCCAGTACTTC.

In this sample, this clone turned up a few times. This sequence joins TRBV19 and TRBJ1-1; 8 bases are a match to TRBD1. V lost 4 bases, J lost 1 base, and 8 bases stayed unmatched. The CDR3 extends over 16 amino acids. Germline V gene lookup returns CDR1 LNHDA and CDR2 SQIVND (reference sequence). The CDR3 nucleotides read TGTGCCAGTAGTACAGACAGGGGAGTCACGAACACTGAAGCTTTCTTT. Its protein product is CASSTDRGVTNTEAFF.

This chain links TRBV2 with TRBJ2-5; 7 nucleotides align to TRBD2. The J segment lost 5 bases and the V segment lost 10 bases, leaving 4 bases of the junction unmatched. Germline CDR1 is SNHLY and CDR2 is FYNNEI. The CDR3 spans 11 residues. The DNA of the CDR3 is TGTGCCACCGGACTAGTTGAGACCCAGTACTTC. It translates to CATGLVETQYF.

CDR3 sequence (DNA): TGTGCTAGTGGAACCGGGGGAGGAGGAGAAGCTTTCTTT. This sequence encodes CASGTGGGGEAFF. The chain links TRBV12-5 to TRBJ1-1, with D possibly TRBD1 on 5 matching bases. Trimming removed 6 bases at V and 8 bases at J, with 16 bases between. Germline assignment: CDR1 LGHNT and CDR2 FRNRAP. CDR3 size: 13 residues.

The V call is TRBV5-1, the J call TRBJ2-1, with D possibly matching TRBD1 (5 bases). CDR1 and CDR2 (germline): SGHRS, YFSETQ. This CDR3 is 13 amino acids long. V was trimmed by 0 bases and J by 8 bases, leaving 9 bases between them. The CDR3 region is CASSLEGPDEQFF. CDR3 DNA: TGCGCCAGCAGCTTGGAGGGGCCGGATGAGCAGTTCTTC.

With regard to this clone: One end of the junction fails to match germline, which may point to a read error. Within the sample, other DNA sequences also encode this same CDR3. The CDR3 DNA reads TGCGCCAGCAGCTTGACAGTGAACTATGGCTACACCTTC. Amino acid sequence: CASSLTVNYGYTF. The rearrangement joins TRBV5-4 to TRBJ1-2; perhaps TRBD1 as D (5 bases). Germline V CDR1 and CDR2: SGHNT, YYREEE (reference sequence). The CDR3 totals 13 residues.

This chain uses TRBV5-1 with TRBJ1-1; 8 positions agree with TRBD1. Losses at the gene ends were 4 bases for V and 5 bases for J; bases not matched to a gene: 13. The CDR3 is made up of 16 amino acids. The germline CDR1 and CDR2 sequences are SGHRS and YFSETQ. Here the CDR3 reads CASSNGQGLLWTEAFF. CDR3 sequence (DNA): TGCGCCAGCAGCAACGGACAGGGACTCCTGTGGACTGAAGCTTTCTTT.

The count of this clone is one. The chain combines TRBV6-5 with TRBJ1-2; the match to TRBD1 covers 8 bases. Germline loops: CDR1 MNHEY, CDR2 SVGAGI. The length of the CDR3 is 11 residues. Trimming cost V 6 bases and J 8 bases; bases outside gene matches: 2. CDR3 sequence: CASSGQGGYTF. For the CDR3, the DNA is TGTGCCAGCAGCGGACAGGGCGGCTACACCTTC.

V and J are TRBV6-5 and TRBJ2-1; D possibly corresponds to TRBD1 (6 bases). The germline CDR1 and CDR2 sequences are MNHEY and SVGAGI. Trimming removed 2 bases at V and 0 bases at J, with 11 bases between. There are 16 residues in the CDR3. DNA of the CDR3: TGTGCCAGCAGTTACCAGGGGTCAAGCTCCTACAATGAGCAGTTCTTC. Amino acids: CASSYQGSSSYNEQFF.

This chain connects TRBV13 to TRBJ1-2, with no clear D. The germline gives CDR1 PRHDT, CDR2 FYEKMQ (reference sequence). With 2 bases removed from V and 3 bases from J, the gap between germline ends came to 13 bases. This CDR3 contains 15 residues. The CDR3 coding sequence is TGTGCCAGCAGCTTACCAAGGGAGTCGGACTATGGCTACACCTTC. Protein product: CASSLPRESDYGYTF.